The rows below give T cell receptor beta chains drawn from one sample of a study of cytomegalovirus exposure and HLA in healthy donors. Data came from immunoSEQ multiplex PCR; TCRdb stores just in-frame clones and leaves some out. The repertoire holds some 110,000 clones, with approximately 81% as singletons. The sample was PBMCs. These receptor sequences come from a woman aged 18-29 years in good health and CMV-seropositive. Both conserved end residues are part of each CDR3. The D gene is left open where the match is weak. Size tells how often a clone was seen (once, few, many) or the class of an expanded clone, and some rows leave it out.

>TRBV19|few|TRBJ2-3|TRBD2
TGTGCCAGTAGTAGCCAGCGGGAGAGCACAGATACGCAGTATTTT
CASSSQRESTDTQYF
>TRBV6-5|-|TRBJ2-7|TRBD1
TGTGCCAGCGCCCCCGGACAGGTTCCCTACGAGCAGTACTTC
CASAPGQVPYEQYF
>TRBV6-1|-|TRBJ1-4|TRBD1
TGTGCCAGCAGTGTCAACCAGGGGGCGCGGAATGAAAAACTGTTTTTT
CASSVNQGARNEKLFF
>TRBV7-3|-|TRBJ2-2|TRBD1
TGTGCCAGCAGCTTAGACCGGGACAGGGGTTCCGCCGGGGAGCTGTTTTTT
CASSLDRDRGSAGELFF
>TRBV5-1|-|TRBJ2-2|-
TGCGCCAGCAGCTTGGGGGCTAGCCGGAACACCGGGGAGCTGTTTTTT
CASSLGASRNTGELFF
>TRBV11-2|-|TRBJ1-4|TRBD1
TGTGCCAGCAGCTTAGATTGGACAGGGGTCGAAAAACTGTTTTTT
CASSLDWTGVEKLFF
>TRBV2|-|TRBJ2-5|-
TGTGCCAGCAAGAACTACCAAGAGACCCAGTACTTC
CASKNYQETQYF
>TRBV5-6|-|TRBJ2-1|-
TGTGCCAGCAGCTTGGAAGGGAGAGGGTTCAATGAGCAGTTCTTC
CASSLEGRGFNEQFF
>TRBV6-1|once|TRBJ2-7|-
TGTGCCAGCAGTCCCTCTTTGACAGAAACCTACGAGCAGTACTTC
CASSPSLTETYEQYF
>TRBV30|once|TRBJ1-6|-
TGTGCCTGGAGTGTACGGCGGGGGGCACCCCTCCACTTT
CAWSVRRGAPLHF
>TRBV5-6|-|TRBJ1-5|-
TGTGCCAGCAGCTTAGGGTCGGGGAATCAGCCCCAGCATTTT
CASSLGSGNQPQHF
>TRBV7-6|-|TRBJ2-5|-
TGTGCCAGCAGCTTAGCAGCGGCAGATGGAGAGACCCAGTACTTC
CASSLAAADGETQYF
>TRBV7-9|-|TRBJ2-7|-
TGTGCCAGCAGCTTCCAACTAGGAGCAGGGGAGAGTTACGAGCAGTACTTC
CASSFQLGAGESYEQYF
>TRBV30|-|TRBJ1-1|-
TGTGCCGGACATCCGGGCCTGACCGCTGAAGCTTTCTTT
CAGHPGLTAEAFF
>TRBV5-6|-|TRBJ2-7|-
TGTGCCAGCAGCTCTCGGGGAAGAGGAACCTACGAGCAGTACTTC
CASSSRGRGTYEQYF
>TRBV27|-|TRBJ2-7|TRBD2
TGTGCCAGCAGTCCCTTGGGAGCGGGAGGCCCCCTTCAGCAGTACTTC
CASSPLGAGGPLQQYF
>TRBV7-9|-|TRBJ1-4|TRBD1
TGTGCCAGCAGCATGACAGGGGTTGAAAAACTGTTTTTT
CASSMTGVEKLFF
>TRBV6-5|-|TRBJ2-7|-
TGTGCCAGCAGTTACTCTGGCGGGCCGTGGGCCTACGAGCAGTACTTC
CASSYSGGPWAYEQYF
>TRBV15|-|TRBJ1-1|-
TGTGCCACCAGCAGGGGACACCGGAACACTGAAGCTTTCTTT
CATSRGHRNTEAFF
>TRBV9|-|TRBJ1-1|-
TGTGCCAGCAGCGTAGCCCACAGGGTAGGAAACACTGAAGCTTTCTTT
CASSVAHRVGNTEAFF
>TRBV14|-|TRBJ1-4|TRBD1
TGTGCCAGCAGCAGGGGACAGAAGAATGAAAAACTGTTTTTT
CASSRGQKNEKLFF
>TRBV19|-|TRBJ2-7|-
TGTGCCAGTAGTATAGATAGAGGGTACGAGCAGTACTTC
CASSIDRGYEQYF
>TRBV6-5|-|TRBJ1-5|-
TGTGCCAGCAGAAACAGCCTTTATAGCAATCAGCCCCAGCATTTT
CASRNSLYSNQPQHF
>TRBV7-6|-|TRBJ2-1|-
TGTGCCAGCAGCCGTTTGGGGGGAGCGGGTTACAATGAGCAGTTCTTC
CASSRLGGAGYNEQFF
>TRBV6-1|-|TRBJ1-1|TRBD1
TGTGCCAGCAGTGCCCGACAGGGGCAGAACACTGAAGCTTTCTTT
CASSARQGQNTEAFF
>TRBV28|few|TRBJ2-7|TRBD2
TGTGCCAGCTTTTTAGCGGGAGAAACCAACGAGCAGTACTTC
CASFLAGETNEQYF
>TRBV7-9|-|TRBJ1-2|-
TGTGCCAGCAGAAGGGACACCGAACTTCTTTACTTC
CASRRDTELLYF
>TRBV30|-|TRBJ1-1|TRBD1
TGTGCCTGGAGTGGAAGAGGGGACAGGGGTTCGAACACTGAAGCTTTCTTT
CAWSGRGDRGSNTEAFF
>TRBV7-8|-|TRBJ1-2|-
TGTGCCAGCAGTCTAACCCTAGCCCATGGCTACACCTTC
CASSLTLAHGYTF
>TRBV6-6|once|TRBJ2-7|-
TGTGCCAGCAGTCCGGACAGCTCCTACGAGCAGTACTTC
CASSPDSSYEQYF
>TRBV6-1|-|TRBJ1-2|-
TGTGCCAGCAGTCGGGACACCCTTAACTATGGCTACACCTTC
CASSRDTLNYGYTF
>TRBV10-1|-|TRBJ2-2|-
TGCGCCAGCAGTGAGTCCAGGGGTAACACCGGGGAGCTGTTTTTT
CASSESRGNTGELFF
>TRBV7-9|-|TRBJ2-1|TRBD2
TGTGCCAGCAGCCCTATAGCGGGAGCGTCACTCGGTGAGCAGTTCTTC
CASSPIAGASLGEQFF
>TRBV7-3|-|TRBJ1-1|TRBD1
TGTGCCAGCAGCCAGGCAGGGGGTAGGACTGAAGCTTTCTTT
CASSQAGGRTEAFF
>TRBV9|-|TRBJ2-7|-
TGTGCCAGCAGCGTAGCTTCGGTCGACGAGCAGTACTTC
CASSVASVDEQYF
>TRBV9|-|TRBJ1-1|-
TGTGCCAGCTCCGCCGGGGGGGCGAGCACTGAAGCTTTCTTT
CASSAGGASTEAFF
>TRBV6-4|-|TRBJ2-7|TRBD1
TGTACGACTTCCGGGACAGGGGGCGACGAGCAGTACTTC
CTTSGTGGDEQYF
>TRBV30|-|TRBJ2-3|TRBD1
TGTGCCTGGAGCCGTCAGGGGGCATCTGGGGATACGCAGTATTTT
CAWSRQGASGDTQYF
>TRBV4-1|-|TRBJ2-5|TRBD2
TGCGCCAGCAGCCAAGGATGGCCGGGACTAGCGGGAGGGACCCAGTACTTC
CASSQGWPGLAGGTQYF
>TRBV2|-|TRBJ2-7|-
TGTGCCAGCAGTATTAGGTGGGACACGTCCTACGAGCAGTACTTC
CASSIRWDTSYEQYF
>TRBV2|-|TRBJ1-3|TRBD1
TGTGCCAGTTGTTGGGACAGCTCTGGAAACACCATATATTTT
CASCWDSSGNTIYF